Listed here are 29 T cell receptor beta chains from one sample, sequenced in a study of T cell responses to AZD1222 COVID-19 vaccine. TCRdb keeps only in-frame clones here, not all; method: immunoSEQ multiplex PCR. Among over 150,000 clones listed, 87% were seen once. Specimen: peripheral blood, collected 28 days after the second AZD1222 dose. The receptors here all came from an adult who received the AZD1222 COVID-19 vaccine.

This clone was recorded a few times. The gene calls are TRBV7-9 and TRBJ1-1; a weak D match, TRBD1 (6 bases). The CDR3 sequence is 16 residues long. CDR1 and CDR2 from the germline V gene are SEHNR and FQNEAQ (reference sequence). Trimming pared 5 bases from V and 0 bases from J, leaving 16 bases between. The CDR3 here is CASSPRAGAVNTEAFF. The CDR3 DNA sequence: TGTGCCAGCAGCCCACGCGCAGGGGCCGTGAACACTGAAGCTTTCTTT.

V is TRBV19 and J is TRBJ2-5, with D perhaps TRBD1 (5 bases). The CDR3 loop spans 14 amino acids. Germline V CDR1 and CDR2: LNHDA, SQIVND (reference sequence). V shed 10 bases and J shed 2 bases, with 17 bases lying between them. For the CDR3, the DNA is TGTGCCACCAGTAGTTGGGGCCTACAAGAGACCCAGTACTTC. Translated: CATSSWGLQETQYF. Supplemented by reference TRBV19 and TRBJ2-5, the full variable domain reads DGGITQSPKYLFRKEGQNVTLSCEQNLNHDAMYWYRQDPGQGLRLIYYSQIVNDFQKGDIAEGYSVSREKKESFPLTVTSAQKNPTAFYLCATSSWGLQETQYFGPGTRLLVL.

Comment on this clone: This CDR3 is also generated by other DNA sequences in the sample. V and J are TRBV5-1 and TRBJ2-6; D may be TRBD2 (6 bases). V was cut by 0 bases and J by 4 bases, with 11 bases left in between. The CDR3 has 16 amino acids. Germline-derived CDR1 and CDR2 are SGHRS and YFSETQ. For the CDR3, the DNA is TGCGCCAGCAGCTTGGACGGGGGACCCGGGGCCAACGTCCTGACTTTC. Translating gives CASSLDGGPGANVLTF.

J is TRBJ2-1 and V is TRBV4-1, with 9 bases identical to TRBD1. The length of the CDR3 is 17 residues. Germline CDR1 and CDR2: MGHRA and YSYEKL. V lost 3 bases, J lost 5 bases, and 11 bases stayed unmatched. CDR3 nucleotide sequence: TGCGCCAGCAGCCACCTTGGGACAGGGTTTGGGGACAATGAGCAGTTCTTC. Its translation is CASSHLGTGFGDNEQFF.

The V gene is TRBV29-1, the J gene TRBJ1-1; no definite D call. This CDR3 spans 12 amino acids. V was pared by 4 bases and J by 1 base, with 7 bases between. The germline V gene encodes CDR1 SQVTM and CDR2 ANQGSEA. The CDR3 region is CSVVPENTEAFF. The CDR3 DNA reads TGCAGCGTTGTACCCGAGAACACTGAAGCTTTCTTT.

The chain employs TRBV7-9 and TRBJ2-2, with D unresolved. Germline values: CDR1 SEHNR, CDR2 FQNEAQ (reference sequence). This CDR3 contains 14 residues. Trimming removed 6 bases at V and 0 bases at J, with 8 bases between. The CDR3 coding sequence is TGTGCCAGCAGTTTTGACGCGAACACCGGGGAGCTGTTTTTT. This codes for CASSFDANTGELFF.

The chain uses TRBV5-5 and TRBJ1-5, with 7 positions matching TRBD1. The germline V gene has CDR1 SGHKS and CDR2 YYEKEE (reference sequence). The CDR3 has 15 amino acids. The ends lost 7 bases at V and 9 bases at J; junction bases unmatched: 16. CDR3 in DNA: TGTGCCAGCCGGACAGGAGTGGAGGAGGAGGTGCCCCAGCATTTT. Protein: CASRTGVEEEVPQHF.

This rearrangement joins TRBV10-3 to TRBJ1-4; D is undetermined. The CDR3 is 14 residues long. The germline V gene encodes CDR1 ENHRY and CDR2 SYGVKD. V shed 3 bases and J shed 8 bases, with 13 bases lying between them. DNA of the CDR3: TGTGCCATCAGTGACGCAGAAGGCGGCGAAAAACTGTTTTTT. Translation: CAISDAEGGEKLFF.

Here the CDR3 reads CASSQAGRKNTEAFF. The CDR3 DNA reads as TGTGCCAGCAGCCAAGCGGGCAGGAAGAACACTGAAGCTTTCTTT. The gene calls are TRBV4-2 and TRBJ1-1; no clear D gene. The V end was cut by 1 base, the J end by 1 base, with 10 bases between. The CDR3 totals 15 residues. CDR1 is LGHNA, CDR2 YNFKEQ, per germline.

The chain joins TRBV6-2 or TRBV6-3 to TRBJ1-6, with no clear D. Germline CDR1 MNHEY, CDR2 SVGEGT. Trimming pared 5 bases from V and 0 bases from J, leaving 8 bases between. This CDR3 spans 15 amino acids. The CDR3 DNA sequence: TGTGCCAGCAGTCACGTCAGCTCCTATAATTCACCCCTCCACTTT. This translates into CASSHVSSYNSPLHF.

In this sample, this clone turned up a few times. V usage is TRBV5-1 and J usage is TRBJ1-1, with TRBD1 as a possible D gene (6 bases). CDR1 and CDR2 (germline): SGHRS, YFSETQ. V dropped 1 base and J dropped 6 bases, with 22 bases sitting between them. The CDR3 is made up of 17 amino acids. This CDR3 reads CASSLLSGGGQSAEAFF. The CDR3 DNA reads as TGCGCCAGCAGCTTGTTGTCTGGAGGGGGGCAATCAGCTGAAGCTTTCTTT.

This clone was picked up one time. The chain is built from TRBV7-2 and TRBJ1-6; a weak D match, TRBD1 (5 bases). V lost 0 bases and J lost 10, with 10 bases in between. CDR1 and CDR2 from the germline V gene are SGHTA and FQGNSA. CDR3 length: 14 amino acids. CDR3 DNA sequence: TGTGCCAGCAGCTTAGCAGGGACCCGGTCACCCCTCCACTTT. Translating gives CASSLAGTRSPLHF.

The V gene is TRBV6-2 or TRBV6-3, the J gene TRBJ2-1; D not certain. The CDR3 covers 17 residues. Germline V lookup: CDR1 MNHEY, CDR2 SVGEGT. The V end was cut by 0 bases, the J end by 4 bases, with 16 bases between. CDR3 protein: CASSYSRFSVRYNEQFF. CDR3 bases: TGTGCCAGCAGTTACTCGAGGTTCTCGGTGCGGTACAATGAGCAGTTCTTC.

This chain connects TRBV11-2 to TRBJ2-1; 8 bases fit TRBD1. Trimming removed 3 bases from V and 6 bases from J; junction bases left unmatched: 13. This CDR3 comprises 17 residues. The germline CDR1 and CDR2 sequences are SGHAT and FQNNGV. The DNA for the CDR3 is TGTGCCAGCAGCTTGGAGGGGACAGGAAGACTCGCCAATGAGCAGTTCTTC. This gives the protein CASSLEGTGRLANEQFF.

The chain carries TRBV21-1 and TRBJ1-3; TRBD1 is the table's D call and was not checked against the DNA. TRBV21-1 has pseudogene status. The CDR3 loop spans 17 amino acids. The CDR3 protein is CASSKGPDRGFGNTIYF. CDR3 DNA: TGTGCCAGCAGCAAAGGCCCAGACAGGGGGTTTGGAAACACCATATATTTT.

The chain is built from TRBV5-1 and TRBJ1-1; TRBD1 is a possible D gene (5 bases). Germline V gene lookup returns CDR1 SGHRS and CDR2 YFSETQ. This CDR3 has 17 amino acids. V gave up 1 base and J gave up 4 bases, with 20 bases separating them. The CDR3 reads CASSLTPDRPQGTEAFF. The CDR3 region has the DNA TGCGCCAGCAGCTTGACACCTGACAGACCTCAGGGCACTGAAGCTTTCTTT.

This clone was seen a few times. This rearrangement joins TRBV12-5 to TRBJ1-1; the D gene is possibly TRBD1 (5 bases). The CDR3 covers 22 residues. Trimming removed 0 bases at V and 1 base at J, with 30 bases between. From germline, CDR1 is LGHNT and CDR2 FRNRAP. CDR3 loop: CASGLVPLYMGTGPPENTEAFF. For the CDR3, the DNA is TGTGCTAGTGGTTTGGTACCTCTTTACATGGGGACGGGCCCACCAGAGAACACTGAAGCTTTCTTT.

The chain has TRBV4-1 and TRBJ2-3, with D hard to call. Trimming stripped 3 bases from V and 1 base from J, with 11 bases between. This CDR3 is built from 15 residues. Germline V gives CDR1 MGHRA, CDR2 YSYEKL. The CDR3 loop reads CASSQGWVGTDTQYF. CDR3 bases: TGCGCCAGCAGCCAGGGGTGGGTGGGCACAGATACGCAGTATTTT.

The chain employs TRBV7-8 and TRBJ2-6, with TRBD1 as a possible D gene (5 bases). The CDR3 length is 18 residues. Trimming cost V 3 bases and J 0 bases, with 15 bases left between them. Germline values: CDR1 SGHVS, CDR2 FQNEAQ. The CDR3 sequence is CASSFRVWALSGANVLTF. As DNA, the CDR3 is TGTGCCAGCAGCTTCAGGGTATGGGCACTCTCTGGGGCCAACGTCCTGACTTTC.

The rearrangement links TRBV6-5 to TRBJ2-3; tentative D call: TRBD2 (5 bases). V was pared by 7 bases and J by 1 base, with 12 bases between. Germline V CDR1 and CDR2: MNHEY, SVGAGI. The CDR3 length is 14 residues. This chain's CDR3 is CASTSRRGTDTQYF. The CDR3 bases are TGTGCCAGCACCTCCCGGCGGGGCACAGATACGCAGTATTTT.

A single count supports this clone. V is TRBV5-1 and J is TRBJ2-5; TRBD2 matches at 8 bases. V shed 7 bases and J 5 bases; nucleotides not matched to a gene: 10. Germline CDR1 is SGHRS and CDR2 is YFSETQ. The CDR3 covers 14 residues. The CDR3 spells CASGDGGAQETQYF. In nucleotides, the CDR3 is TGCGCCAGCGGCGACGGGGGGGCGCAGGAGACCCAGTACTTC.

V gene TRBV20-1 combines with J gene TRBJ2-5; D might be TRBD1 or TRBD2, each matching 5 bases. The CDR3 is 15 amino acids. Trimming took 3 bases from V and 2 from J, leaving 16 bases between them. CDR1 and CDR2 (germline): DFQATT, SNEGSKA (reference sequence). CDR3 sequence reads: CSASWGSGLQETQYF. Here the CDR3 DNA reads TGCAGTGCTAGTTGGGGGTCCGGCTTACAAGAGACCCAGTACTTC.

V is TRBV9 and J is TRBJ2-2, with D possibly matching TRBD2 (6 bases). The germline gives CDR1 SGDLS, CDR2 YYNGEE. V was pared by 5 bases and J by 5 bases, with 31 bases between. The CDR3 runs 20 residues. The CDR3 nucleotides read TGTGCCAGCAGTCCATCCGGAGCCTTGGCGGGGCCCTACGGGACCGGGGAGCTGTTTTTT. Translating it yields CASSPSGALAGPYGTGELFF.

There are a few counts of this clone. This rearrangement joins TRBV19 to TRBJ1-5; D is unresolved. The CDR3 has 20 amino acids. Trimming left V 0 bases short and J 2 bases short, with 23 bases between. Germline-derived CDR1 and CDR2 are LNHDA and SQIVND (reference sequence). The CDR3 protein is CASSIDSAGLWGSGNQPQHF. The CDR3, as DNA: TGTGCCAGTAGTATAGATAGCGCGGGTTTGTGGGGTTCGGGCAATCAGCCCCAGCATTTT.

This clone has only one observation. The V call is TRBV11-2, the J call TRBJ2-7; TRBD1 aligns across 7 bases. The CDR3 is 18 amino acids. The germline gives CDR1 SGHAT, CDR2 FQNNGV. V trimming: 2 bases; J trimming: 0 bases; junction bases outside the gene matches: 13. Here the CDR3 DNA reads TGTGCCAGCAGCTTATCTATACCTCGGACAGGTTACTCCTACGAGCAGTACTTC. Encoded protein: CASSLSIPRTGYSYEQYF.

This chain links TRBV6-5 with TRBJ1-6; TRBD1 matches 8 bases. The CDR3 runs to 15 residues. V shed 4 bases and J 9 bases; nucleotides not matched to a gene: 8. Germline loops: CDR1 MNHEY, CDR2 SVGAGI. As DNA, the CDR3 is TGTGCCAGCAGTTTGATGGGACAGGAGGTTTCACCCCTCCACTTT. This sequence encodes CASSLMGQEVSPLHF.

The sample holds many counts of this clone. The chain carries TRBV6-1 and TRBJ1-5, with D unresolved. The CDR3 has 15 residues. The V gene's germline CDR1 is MNHNS and CDR2 SASEGT. V dropped 3 bases and J dropped 1 base, with 10 bases sitting between them. CDR3 region: CASSESPGSNQPQHF. The CDR3 DNA sequence: TGTGCCAGCAGTGAGTCACCTGGGAGCAATCAGCCCCAGCATTTT.

V and J are TRBV27 and TRBJ1-1; 9 nucleotides align to TRBD1. This CDR3 spans 11 amino acids. V trimming: 5 bases; J trimming: 11 bases; junction bases outside the gene matches: 3. Germline loops: CDR1 MNHEY, CDR2 SMNVEV (reference sequence). The CDR3 is CASSTGGDAFF. As DNA, the CDR3 is TGTGCCAGCAGTACAGGGGGCGATGCTTTCTTT.

J is TRBJ2-5 and V is TRBV12-2; the table assigns TRBD2, which was not confirmed against the DNA. TRBV12-2 is a pseudogene locus. The CDR3 spans 19 residues. CDR3 region: CASRPGWESGGQYQETQYF. In DNA, the CDR3 is TGTGCAAGTCGCCCAGGGTGGGAGAGCGGGGGGCAATACCAAGAGACCCAGTACTTC.